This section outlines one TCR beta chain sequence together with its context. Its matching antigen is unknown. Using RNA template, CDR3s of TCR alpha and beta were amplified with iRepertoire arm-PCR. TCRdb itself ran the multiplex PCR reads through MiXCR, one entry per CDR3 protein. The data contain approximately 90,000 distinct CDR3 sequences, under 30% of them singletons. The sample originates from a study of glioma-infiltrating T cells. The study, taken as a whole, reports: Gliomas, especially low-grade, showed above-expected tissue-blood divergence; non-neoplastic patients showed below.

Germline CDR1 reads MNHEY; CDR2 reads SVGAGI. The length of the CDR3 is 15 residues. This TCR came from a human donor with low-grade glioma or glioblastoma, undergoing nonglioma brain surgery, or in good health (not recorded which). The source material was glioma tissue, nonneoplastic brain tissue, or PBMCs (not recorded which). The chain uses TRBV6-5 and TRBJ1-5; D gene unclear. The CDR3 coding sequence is TGTGTTAGCAGTTACTCGGCTTTTGGCAATCAGCCCCAGCATTTT. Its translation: CVSSYSAFGNQPQHF.